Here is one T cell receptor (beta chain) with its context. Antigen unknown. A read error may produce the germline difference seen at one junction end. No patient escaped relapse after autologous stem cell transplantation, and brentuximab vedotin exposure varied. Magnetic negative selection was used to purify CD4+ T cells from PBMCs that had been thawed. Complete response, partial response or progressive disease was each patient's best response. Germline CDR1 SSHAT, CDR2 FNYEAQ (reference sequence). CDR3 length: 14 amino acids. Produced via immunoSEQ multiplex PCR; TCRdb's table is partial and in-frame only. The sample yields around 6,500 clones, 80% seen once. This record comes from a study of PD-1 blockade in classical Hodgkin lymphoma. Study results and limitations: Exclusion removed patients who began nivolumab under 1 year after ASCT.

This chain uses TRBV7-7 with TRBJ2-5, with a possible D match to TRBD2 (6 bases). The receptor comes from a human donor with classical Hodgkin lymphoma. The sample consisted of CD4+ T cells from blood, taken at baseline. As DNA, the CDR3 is TGTGCTAGCAGCTTAAATAGCGGCGAAGAGACCCAGTACTTC. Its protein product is CASSLNSGEETQYF.